The 3 T cell receptor beta chains given below trace back to one sample, sequenced in a study of CD8+CD57+ T cells in acquired aplastic anemia. Using genomic DNA as the template, TCR beta VDJ and CDR3 profiling was carried out. TCRdb independently ran MiXCR on the reads; one entry per CDR3 protein. The table includes 30,000 to 40,000 distinct CDR3 sequences, roughly three quarters detected once. The sequencing input was sorted CD4+, CD8+, or CD8+CD57+ T cells (not recorded which) from PBMCs. Every receptor here comes from a human donor in good health, serving as a control.

The V call is TRBV29-1, the J call TRBJ2-1, with D perhaps matching TRBD1 (6 bases). Trimming pared 4 bases from V and 7 bases from J, leaving 14 bases between. Germline CDR1 SQVTM, CDR2 ANQGSEA. This CDR3 contains 13 residues. CDR3 loop: CSVGFGTLNEQFF. Here the CDR3 DNA reads TGCAGCGTTGGTTTCGGGACACTTAATGAGCAGTTCTTC.

Only one count was recorded for this clonotype. The V call is TRBV5-5, the J call TRBJ1-6; D is undetermined. This CDR3 is built from 13 residues. With 1 base removed from V and 4 bases from J, the gap between germline ends came to 3 bases. Looked up from germline, CDR1 is SGHKS and CDR2 is YYEKEE (reference sequence). This chain's CDR3 is CASSLRYNSPLHF. The CDR3 bases are TGTGCCAGCAGCTTGAGGTATAATTCACCCCTCCACTTT. Complete variable domain (other parts from reference TRBV5-5 and TRBJ1-6): DAGVTQSPTHLIKTRGQQVTLRCSPISGHKSVSWYQQVLGQGPQFIFQYYEKEERGRGNFPDRFSARQFPNYSSELNVNALLLGDSALYLCASSLRYNSPLHFGNGTRLTVT.

The chain is built from TRBV29-1 and TRBJ1-5; tentative D call: TRBD1 (5 bases). This CDR3 contains 12 residues. CDR1 is SQVTM, CDR2 ANQGSEA, per germline. Trimming removed 6 bases from V and 2 bases from J, with 8 bases in between. The CDR3 here is CSVGDGNQPQHF. The CDR3 coding sequence is TGCAGCGTAGGGGATGGCAATCAGCCCCAGCATTTT.